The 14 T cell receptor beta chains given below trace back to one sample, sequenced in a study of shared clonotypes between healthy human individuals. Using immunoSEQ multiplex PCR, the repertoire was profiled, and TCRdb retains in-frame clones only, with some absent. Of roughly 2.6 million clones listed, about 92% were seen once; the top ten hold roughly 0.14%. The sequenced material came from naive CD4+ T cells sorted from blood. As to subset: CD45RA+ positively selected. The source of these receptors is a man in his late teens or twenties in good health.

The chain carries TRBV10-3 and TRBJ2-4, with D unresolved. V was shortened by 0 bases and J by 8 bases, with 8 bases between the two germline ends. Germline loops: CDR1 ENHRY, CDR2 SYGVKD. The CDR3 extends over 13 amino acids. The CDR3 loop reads CAISESLLDIQYF. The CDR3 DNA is TGTGCCATCAGTGAGTCGTTATTAGACATTCAGTACTTC.

The CDR3 reads CASSFGGGMNTEAFF. As DNA, the CDR3 is TGTGCCAGCAGTTTCGGAGGGGGGATGAACACTGAAGCTTTCTTT. The rearrangement links TRBV28 to TRBJ1-1, with D tentatively TRBD1 (6 bases). V dropped 3 bases and J dropped 0 bases, with 11 bases sitting between them. CDR3 size: 15 residues. Germline values: CDR1 MDHEN, CDR2 SYDVKM.

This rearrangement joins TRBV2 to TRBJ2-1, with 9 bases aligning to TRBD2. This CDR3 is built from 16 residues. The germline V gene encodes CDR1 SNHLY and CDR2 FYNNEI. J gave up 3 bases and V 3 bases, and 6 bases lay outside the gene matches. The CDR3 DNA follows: TGTGCCAGCAGTGATCATCGCGGGGGGGACTACAATGAGCAGTTCTTC. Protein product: CASSDHRGGDYNEQFF.

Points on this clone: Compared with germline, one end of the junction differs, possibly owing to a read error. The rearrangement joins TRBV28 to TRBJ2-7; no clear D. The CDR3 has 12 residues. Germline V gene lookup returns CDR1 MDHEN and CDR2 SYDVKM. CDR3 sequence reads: CASSGSVDRATF. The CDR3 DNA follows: TGTGCCAGCAGCGGATCGGTCGATAGAGCCACCTTC.

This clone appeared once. The CDR3: CASSESLAVQYF. CDR3 in DNA: TGCGCCAGCAGTGAGTCCCTGGCGGTGCAGTACTTC. This sequence joins TRBV10-1 and TRBJ2-7; no firm D call. The V gene lost 0 bases and the J gene lost 9 bases, with 9 bases spanning the gap. This CDR3 region has 12 residues. The germline V gene has CDR1 WNHNN and CDR2 SYGVQD (reference sequence).

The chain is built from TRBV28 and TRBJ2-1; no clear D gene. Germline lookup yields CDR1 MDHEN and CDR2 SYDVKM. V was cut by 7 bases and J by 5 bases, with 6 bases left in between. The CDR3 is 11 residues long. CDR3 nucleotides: TGTGCCAGCACATTAAACAATGAGCAGTTCTTC. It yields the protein CASTLNNEQFF.

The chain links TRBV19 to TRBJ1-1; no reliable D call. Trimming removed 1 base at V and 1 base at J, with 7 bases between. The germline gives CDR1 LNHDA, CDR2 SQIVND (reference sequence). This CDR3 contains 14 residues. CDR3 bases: TGTGCCAGTAGTATAGGAAGGCAGAACACTGAAGCTTTCTTT. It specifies CASSIGRQNTEAFF.

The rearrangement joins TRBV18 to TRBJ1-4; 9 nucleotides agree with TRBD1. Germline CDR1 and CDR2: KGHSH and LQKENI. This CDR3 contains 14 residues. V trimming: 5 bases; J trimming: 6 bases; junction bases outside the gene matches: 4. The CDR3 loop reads CASSFRDRDEKLFF. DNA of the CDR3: TGTGCCAGCTCATTCCGGGACAGGGATGAAAAACTGTTTTTT. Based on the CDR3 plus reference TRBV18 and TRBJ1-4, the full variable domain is NAGVMQNPRHLVRRRGQEARLRCSPMKGHSHVYWYRQLPEEGLKFMVYLQKENIIDESGMPKERFSAEFPKEGPSILRIQQVVRGDSAAYFCASSFRDRDEKLFFGSGTQLSVL.

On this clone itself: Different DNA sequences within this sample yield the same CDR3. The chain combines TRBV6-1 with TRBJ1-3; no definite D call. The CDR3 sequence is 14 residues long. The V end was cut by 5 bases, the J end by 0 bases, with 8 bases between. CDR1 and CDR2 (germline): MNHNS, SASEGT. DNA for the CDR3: TGTGCCAGCAGTCCGGGCCGCTCTGGAAACACCATATATTTT. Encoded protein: CASSPGRSGNTIYF.

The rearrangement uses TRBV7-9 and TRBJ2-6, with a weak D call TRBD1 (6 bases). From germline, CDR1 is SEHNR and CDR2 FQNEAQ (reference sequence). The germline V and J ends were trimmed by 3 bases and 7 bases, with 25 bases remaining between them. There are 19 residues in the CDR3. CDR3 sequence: CASSLGAGIKPLDANVLTF. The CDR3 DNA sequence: TGTGCCAGCAGCTTGGGGGCAGGGATTAAGCCTCTGGACGCCAACGTCCTGACTTTC. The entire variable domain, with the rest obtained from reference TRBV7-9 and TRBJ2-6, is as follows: DTGVSQNPRHKITKRGQNVTFRCDPISEHNRLYWYRQTLGQGPEFLTYFQNEAQLEKSRLLSDRFSAERPKGSFSTLEIQRTEQGDSAMYLCASSLGAGIKPLDANVLTFGAGSRLTVL.

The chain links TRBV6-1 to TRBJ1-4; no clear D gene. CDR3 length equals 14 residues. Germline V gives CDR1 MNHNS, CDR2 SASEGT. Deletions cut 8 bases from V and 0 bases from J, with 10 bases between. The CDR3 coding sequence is TGTGCCAGCGCTCGGACCGCAACTAATGAAAAACTGTTTTTT. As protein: CASARTATNEKLFF.

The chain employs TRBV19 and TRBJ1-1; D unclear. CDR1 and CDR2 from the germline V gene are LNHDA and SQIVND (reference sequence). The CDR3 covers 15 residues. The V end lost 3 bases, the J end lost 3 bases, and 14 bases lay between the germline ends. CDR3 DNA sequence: TGTGCCAGTAGTATTGCTCGCGCCCGCGACACTGAAGCTTTCTTT. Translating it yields CASSIARARDTEAFF.

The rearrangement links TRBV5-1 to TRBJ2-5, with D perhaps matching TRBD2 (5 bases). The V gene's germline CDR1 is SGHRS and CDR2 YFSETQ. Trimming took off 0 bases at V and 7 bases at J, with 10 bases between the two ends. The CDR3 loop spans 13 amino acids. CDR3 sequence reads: CASSLAGVSTQYF. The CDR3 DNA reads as TGCGCCAGCAGCTTGGCCGGGGTATCGACCCAGTACTTC.

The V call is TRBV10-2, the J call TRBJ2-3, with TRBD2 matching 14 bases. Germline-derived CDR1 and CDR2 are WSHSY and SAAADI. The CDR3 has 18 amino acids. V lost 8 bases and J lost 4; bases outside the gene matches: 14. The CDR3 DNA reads TGCGCCAGCGGCAGGACTAGCGGGGGGACTCGCCCCCCAGATACGCAGTATTTT. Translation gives CASGRTSGGTRPPDTQYF.